A single T cell receptor beta chain is shown here with its context. Its specificity is not known. Unmatched junction bases numbered 8, after V lost 6 bases and J lost 4 bases. This CDR3 has 15 amino acids. Looked up from germline, CDR1 is SEHNR and CDR2 is FQNEAQ (reference sequence). Before sequencing took place, the ViraFEST assay used viral peptide pools to expand antigen-specific CD4+ T cells. With approximately ten days of culture completed, CD4+ T cells were isolated. Prior SARS-CoV-2 infection was absent in the vaccine recipients, as shown by negative nucleocapsid antibodies. For each well, about 2 million PBMC were cultured with around 9.8 IU/ml IL-2 and around 9.1 ug/ml peptides. The authors exchanged half the medium for IL-2 medium on days 3 and 7. Method: immunoSEQ multiplex PCR; TCRdb's copy keeps in-frame clones and lacks some. The sample yields 70,000 or so clones, around 76% seen once.

These data are taken from a study of vaccination effects on CD4 cells after COVID-19. Study outcomes and limitations: Marked clonal contraction was seen in infection- and vaccine-induced clones late after vaccination. Cross-reactivity toward common cold coronaviruses was confined to only 1 of 255 vaccine-induced clones in healthy vaccinees.

Source: CD4+ T cells from PBMCs cultured with SARS-CoV-2 spike peptides, taken before COVID-19 vaccination. The chain employs TRBV7-9 and TRBJ2-5; 10 bases agree with TRBD1. The receptor was derived from a human donor who received a COVID-19 vaccine. The CDR3 sequence is CASRRQGAGGETQYF. The CDR3 DNA follows: TGTGCCAGCAGAAGACAGGGGGCGGGGGGAGAGACCCAGTACTTC.